These 24 T cell receptor beta chains came from one sample sequenced in a study of CD8+ T cells in alopecia areata (dated 2018 in TCRdb). Library preparation employed the immunoSEQ multiplex PCR assay. For TCR sequencing, RNA was extracted from every sample and reverse transcribed into cDNA to serve as template. TCRdb took over this immuneACCESS table, retaining in-frame rearrangements with V and J assigned. Such tables are incomplete; in checked studies, under half of the missing clones stem from an unresolved V gene, and the remainder is unexplained. Recorded for this sample are under 200,000 clones; just over 65% of them occurred a single time. The top ten clones comprise approximately 0.9% of the sample. What the time point label conveys for this sample: approximately 4 weeks on oral tofacitinib. The label giving this sample's treatment or condition can be read as: oral pan-JAK inhibitor, 5-10 mg twice daily.

Specimen: CD4+ T cells sorted from blood, collected at week 4, from a patient treated with tofacitinib. These receptors were taken from a human donor with alopecia areata.

The genes are TRBV5-8 and TRBJ1-5; TRBD1 matches at 8 bases. This CDR3 contains 13 residues. CDR1 SGHTS and CDR2 YDEGEE come from the germline V gene. With V trimmed by 5 bases and J by 7 bases, 5 bases remained unmatched. The CDR3 region has the DNA TGTGCCAGCAGACAGACAGGGGCCCAGCCCCAGCATTTT. It encodes CASRQTGAQPQHF. Drawing the rest from reference TRBV5-8 and TRBJ1-5, the complete variable domain is EAGVTQSPTHLIKTRGQQATLRCSPISGHTSVYWYQQALGLGLQFLLWYDEGEERNRGNFPPRFSGRQFPNYSSELNVNALELEDSALYLCASRQTGAQPQHFGDGTRLSIL.

This clone was detected only a few times. The rearrangement links TRBV2 to TRBJ1-5; perhaps TRBD1 as D (6 bases). The length of the CDR3 is 13 residues. The V gene's germline CDR1 is SNHLY and CDR2 FYNNEI. V was cut by 5 bases and J by 5 bases, with 10 bases left in between. The CDR3 loop is CASSPGTYQPQHF. In DNA form, the CDR3 reads TGTGCCAGCAGTCCCGGGACATATCAGCCCCAGCATTTT. The variable domain in full, completed from reference TRBV2 and TRBJ1-5, reads EPEVTQTPSHQVTQMGQEVILRCVPISNHLYFYWYRQILGQKVEFLVSFYNNEISEKSEIFDDQFSVERPDGSNFTLKIRSTKLEDSAMYFCASSPGTYQPQHFGDGTRLSIL.

The V and J genes are TRBV5-1 and TRBJ2-1; 12 nucleotides align to TRBD2. Germline V lookup: CDR1 SGHRS, CDR2 YFSETQ. This CDR3 has 15 amino acids. Trimming removed 4 bases from V and 9 bases from J; junction bases left unmatched: 8. The CDR3 loop is CASSVTSGGTPEQFF. As DNA, the CDR3 is TGCGCCAGCAGCGTGACTAGCGGGGGAACCCCTGAGCAGTTCTTC.

The CDR3 here is CSVEDPLQGANTGELFF. Here the CDR3 DNA reads TGCAGCGTTGAAGACCCCCTACAGGGGGCTAACACCGGGGAGCTGTTTTTT. The genes are TRBV29-1 and TRBJ2-2; 9 nucleotides align to TRBD1. V lost 0 bases to trimming and J lost 2 bases; unmatched junction nucleotides: 7. Germline CDR1 SQVTM, CDR2 ANQGSEA. The CDR3 is made up of 17 amino acids.

This rearrangement joins TRBV29-1 to TRBJ1-1; 7 positions match TRBD1. Germline CDR1 reads SQVTM; CDR2 reads ANQGSEA. V was clipped by 7 bases and J by 2 bases; unmatched bases: 10. CDR3 size: 14 residues. In DNA form, the CDR3 reads TGCAGCGCATGGGACAGCAGGGGCAACACTGAAGCTTTCTTT. Translated, it gives CSAWDSRGNTEAFF. Based on the CDR3 plus reference TRBV29-1 and TRBJ1-1, the full variable domain is SAVISQKPSRDICQRGTSLTIQCQVDSQVTMMFWYRQQPGQSLTLIATANQGSEATYESGFVIDKFPISRPNLTFSTLTVSNMSPEDSSIYLCSAWDSRGNTEAFFGQGTRLTVV.

The chain has TRBV7-9 and TRBJ2-3; the match to TRBD1 covers 8 bases. Losses at the gene ends were 2 bases for V and 1 base for J; bases not matched to a gene: 2. CDR3 length: 15 residues. Germline V CDR1 and CDR2: SEHNR, FQNEAQ (reference sequence). CDR3 coding DNA: TGTGCCAGCAGCTTAACGGGACAGGGCACAGATACGCAGTATTTT. This encodes CASSLTGQGTDTQYF.

The chain couples TRBV30 to TRBJ2-2; D ambiguous. The CDR3 runs to 14 residues. V was shortened by 0 bases and J by 6 bases, with 11 bases between the two germline ends. The germline gives CDR1 GTSNPN, CDR2 SVGIG (reference sequence). CDR3 coding DNA: TGTGCCTGGAGTGTACTTAGGGCTGCCGGGGAGCTGTTTTTT. It specifies CAWSVLRAAGELFF.

The gene calls are TRBV29-1 and TRBJ1-4, with D uncertain. Germline CDR1 and CDR2: SQVTM and ANQGSEA. This CDR3 contains 13 residues. Trimming took off 4 bases at V and 6 bases at J, with 12 bases between the two ends. As DNA, the CDR3 is TGCAGCGTTGTCGCCTTGGGAGATGAAAAACTGTTTTTT. It is translated as CSVVALGDEKLFF.

The chain employs TRBV4-1 and TRBJ1-5; D not resolved. Germline V gives CDR1 MGHRA, CDR2 YSYEKL. V was trimmed by 0 bases and J by 3 bases, leaving 9 bases between them. CDR3 size: 15 residues. For the CDR3, the DNA is TGCGCCAGCAGCCAAGAATGGCGGTACAATCAGCCCCAGCATTTT. Translation: CASSQEWRYNQPQHF.

The V and J genes are TRBV29-1 and TRBJ2-3, with a tentative D call TRBD2 (6 bases). CDR3 length: 14 residues. V was pared by 4 bases and J by 0 bases, with 11 bases between. Per the germline V gene, CDR1 is SQVTM and CDR2 is ANQGSEA. The CDR3 sequence is CSVVGGISTDTQYF. DNA for the CDR3: TGCAGCGTTGTTGGGGGGATTAGCACAGATACGCAGTATTTT.

V is TRBV7-2 and J is TRBJ1-1; the D gene is possibly TRBD1 (5 bases). Germline loops: CDR1 SGHTA, CDR2 FQGNSA. Trimming removed 4 bases from V and 1 base from J, with 7 bases in between. The CDR3 consists of 13 residues. The CDR3 nucleotides read TGTGCCAGCAGCTCTGGGACGAACACTGAAGCTTTCTTT. Translation gives CASSSGTNTEAFF.

Note on this clone: A junction end diverges from the germline sequence, so it may reflect a read error. The chain is built from TRBV29-1 and TRBJ1-6; a weak D match, TRBD1 (5 bases). Germline CDR1 SQVTM, CDR2 ANQGSEA. This CDR3 contains 14 residues. The CDR3 DNA reads as TGCAGCGTTTCCAGGGCTCGCTATTATTCACCCCTCCACTTT. This gives the protein CSVSRARYYSPLHF.

The J gene is TRBJ2-5, the V gene TRBV6-5, with TRBD1 matching 10 bases. V lost 4 bases and J lost 4; bases outside the gene matches: 9. This CDR3 spans 16 amino acids. Per germline, CDR1 MNHEY and CDR2 SVGAGI. In nucleotides, the CDR3 is TGTGCCAGCAGTTCATTGACAGGGGGCTTGGGAGAGACCCAGTACTTC. Translated: CASSSLTGGLGETQYF.

The chain couples TRBV9 to TRBJ2-2, with 11 nucleotides matching TRBD1. Germline CDR1 SGDLS, CDR2 YYNGEE. The CDR3 has 17 residues. With 0 bases clipped from V and 7 bases from J, the junction kept 8 bases outside the gene matches. The CDR3 nucleotides read TGTGCCAGCAGCGTAGCAGGACAGGGGGCGCGTGACGGGGAGCTGTTTTTT. It specifies CASSVAGQGARDGELFF.

The chain joins TRBV29-1 to TRBJ2-7, with unresolved D. V was cut by 4 bases and J by 2 bases, with 12 bases left in between. The germline V gene encodes CDR1 SQVTM and CDR2 ANQGSEA. This CDR3 contains 13 residues. The CDR3 sequence: CSVVDTTTYEQYF. DNA of the CDR3: TGCAGCGTTGTGGATACTACGACCTACGAGCAGTACTTC.

This clone was counted a single time. The rearrangement joins TRBV29-1 to TRBJ2-5, with 8 bases aligning to TRBD1. The CDR3 length is 14 residues. The germline gives CDR1 SQVTM, CDR2 ANQGSEA. V lost 6 bases, J lost 6 bases, and 12 bases stayed unmatched. The CDR3 here is CSVAWGQGAKTQYF. In DNA, the CDR3 is TGCAGCGTCGCCTGGGGGCAGGGGGCGAAGACCCAGTACTTC.

This clone was detected only once. The genes are TRBV7-3 and TRBJ1-2; D is perhaps TRBD1 (5 bases). This CDR3 is built from 14 residues. V was cut by 2 bases and J by 3 bases, with 10 bases left in between. The V gene's germline CDR1 is SGHTA and CDR2 FQGTGA. CDR3 bases: TGTGCCAGCAGCTTAGGGCAGGGCGACTATGGCTACACCTTC. This sequence encodes CASSLGQGDYGYTF.

The CDR3 region is CSVEDLGGVGGYTF. In DNA, the CDR3 is TGCAGCGTTGAAGATCTCGGGGGTGTGGGTGGCTACACCTTC. This chain links TRBV29-1 with TRBJ1-2; the D gene is possibly TRBD1 (5 bases). The CDR3 has 14 residues. Trimming removed 0 bases from V and 7 bases from J, with 15 bases in between. Per the germline V gene, CDR1 is SQVTM and CDR2 is ANQGSEA.

The chain couples TRBV30 to TRBJ1-6; TRBD1 is a possible D gene (5 bases). This CDR3 contains 13 residues. The germline V and J ends were trimmed by 4 bases and 8 bases, with 12 bases remaining between them. The germline gives CDR1 GTSNPN, CDR2 SVGIG (reference sequence). Here the CDR3 DNA reads TGTGCCTGGACAGGGAACTTTGATTCACCCCTCCACTTT. Protein product: CAWTGNFDSPLHF.

This clone has only one observation. The rearrangement uses TRBV29-1 and TRBJ2-1, with TRBD2 matching over 9 bases. CDR1 and CDR2 from the germline V gene are SQVTM and ANQGSEA. CDR3 length equals 13 residues. J was trimmed by 9 bases and V by 4 bases; bases with no gene match: 7. The CDR3 DNA reads as TGCAGCGTTGGCCTAGCGGGGAAGATTGAGCAGTTCTTC. It specifies CSVGLAGKIEQFF.

This sequence joins TRBV5-1 and TRBJ2-1; possibly TRBD2 for D (6 bases). V lost 4 bases and J 0 bases, leaving 14 bases between the germline ends. CDR1 and CDR2 from the germline V gene are SGHRS and YFSETQ. This CDR3 contains 16 residues. The CDR3 loop is CASSLSGPPSYNEQFF. DNA of the CDR3: TGCGCCAGCAGCCTTAGCGGCCCACCCTCCTACAATGAGCAGTTCTTC.

The V gene is TRBV19, the J gene TRBJ1-4; the D is unclear. The germline V and J ends were trimmed by 2 bases and 3 bases, with 7 bases remaining between them. The CDR3 is 14 amino acids. Germline lookup yields CDR1 LNHDA and CDR2 SQIVND (reference sequence). CDR3 coding DNA: TGTGCCAGTAGTATAACAGCGGCTAATGAAAAACTGTTTTTT. Its protein is CASSITAANEKLFF.

This clone was detected only a few times. The J gene is TRBJ2-3, the V gene TRBV6-6; a possible D gene is TRBD1 (7 bases). Germline V gene sequence: CDR1 MNHNY, CDR2 SVGAGI (reference sequence). Trimming removed 10 bases at V and 1 base at J, with 12 bases between. The CDR3 length is 13 residues. The DNA for the CDR3 is TGTGCCACCCAGGGGGGAGGCACAGATACGCAGTATTTT. It translates to CATQGGGTDTQYF.

The chain employs TRBV5-1 and TRBJ2-1; D uncertain. V gave up 2 bases and J gave up 3 bases, with 15 bases separating them. Germline loops: CDR1 SGHRS, CDR2 YFSETQ. The CDR3 is made up of 16 amino acids. DNA for the CDR3: TGCGCCAGCAGCTTCACAGCGACCACCGACTACAATGAGCAGTTCTTC. Protein product: CASSFTATTDYNEQFF.